This record looks at one T cell receptor (beta chain) sequence and its context. The target antigen is unknown. The data stem from a study of cytomegalovirus exposure and HLA in healthy donors. Study results and caveats: An assumption of roughly uniform sequencing depth across donors underlay the presence/absence analyses. According to an earlier analysis, most TCR beta V segments yielded productive rearrangements about 90% or about 30% of the time.

This CDR3 is built from 13 residues. V was cut by 4 bases and J by 1 base, with 7 bases left in between. Germline V gives CDR1 SEHNR, CDR2 FQNEAQ (reference sequence). The PCR contained 60 Vbeta and 13 Jbeta primers. Clones were read by immunoSEQ multiplex PCR, and TCRdb kept only the in-frame ones, dropping some. The sample totals more than 85,000 clones. This TCR was recovered from a girl aged 10 to 17 in good health and CMV-seropositive. The rearrangement uses TRBV7-9 and TRBJ2-5; D is perhaps TRBD1 (6 bases). Material for sequencing was PBMCs. CDR3 residues: CASSSDSQETQYF. The CDR3 region has the DNA TGTGCCAGCAGCTCGGACAGCCAAGAGACCCAGTACTTC.